This TCR beta chain is from a study of T-cell memory formation after mild COVID-19. Across the whole study: TCR clusters were mostly donor specific. Study-wide results and caveats: The finding that pre-infection memory included some responding clones suggested that cross-reactive memory joined. Researchers could not confirm that second-wave clones peaking on day 37 targeted SARS-CoV-2. Balance between CD4 and CD8 was seen in clones contracting day 15 to 85, and a CD4+ lean was seen in later expanders.

Deletions cut 3 bases from V and 0 bases from J, with 12 bases between. CDR1 DFQATT and CDR2 SNEGSKA come from the germline V gene (reference sequence). CDR3 length: 15 amino acids. TCRdb re-called the 5' RACE reads through MiXCR, storing one row per CDR3 protein. The sample records hundreds of thousands of distinct CDR3 sequences, about 20% being singletons. This clonotype has a handful of counts. Its cognate antigen is unknown. Sequencing input: PBMCs or a T cell subset sorted from them (not recorded which). The TCR sequence derives from an adult woman who had mild COVID-19 (a few samples of this study predate the infection). Cell type and time point are not known. V usage is TRBV20-1 and J usage is TRBJ1-3; D not resolved. CDR3 coding DNA: TGCAGTGCTAGTGATCCTGGGAGCTCTGGAAACACCATATATTTT. Encoded protein: CSASDPGSSGNTIYF.